This T cell receptor (beta chain) is from a study of T cell repertoires in cytomegalovirus infection. Study-wide background: The authors relied on CMV epitopes, both recently identified HLA-C-restricted and well-studied HLA-B-restricted. Indications of both CMV infection and matching HLA type were provided by public TCR beta signatures. Regarding the study as a whole: HLA-C-restricted CMV clonotypes gave the most frequent clonotype in two of eight donors.

The germline V gene encodes CDR1 MNHNS and CDR2 SASEGT. Trimming shortened V by 8 bases and J by 7 bases, and 21 bases separated the two germline ends. The CDR3 spans 15 residues. This clonotype was observed a few times. The antigen is undetermined. TCRdb reprocessed the reads with MiXCR, giving one entry per CDR3 protein. Seen here are fewer than 900,000 distinct CDR3 sequences, around 29% observed once, and the top ten hold about an eighth. This TCR came from a human donor in good health (CMV status not recorded). Some clones in this sample may be carry-over from other donors' samples. Sequencing used cultured CD8+ T cells from PBMCs, obtained from culture after CMV antigen stimulation. The J gene is TRBJ2-1, the V gene TRBV6-1; a possible D gene is TRBD1 (8 bases). The CDR3 nucleotides are TGTGCCAGCTATACAGCGGGACAGGTGGGGAATGAGCAGTTCTTC. This sequence encodes CASYTAGQVGNEQFF.